The 15 T cell receptor beta chains reported below all come from one sample, sequenced in a study of CD4 T cells in relation to SARS-CoV-2 and coronaviruses. Unexposed donor CD4+ T cells date from about 2011-2018, before the COVID-19 pandemic. The cells were cultured for 10 days before CD4+ T cells were isolated. No antigen has been identified for these receptors. Produced via immunoSEQ multiplex PCR; TCRdb's table is partial and in-frame only. The data hold about 22,000 clones, with 60% to 85% observed a single time. Sequenced sample: CD4+ T cells from PBMCs, cultured in vitro. These TCRs come from a human donor in good health.

J is TRBJ2-3 and V is TRBV7-6; 13 nucleotides agree with TRBD2. V dropped 5 bases and J dropped 4; count of bases not matched to a gene: 12. The CDR3 has 18 residues. Germline V gene sequence: CDR1 SGHVS, CDR2 FNYEAQ. The CDR3 sequence: CASSLTGTSGMIPDTQYF. In nucleotides, the CDR3 is TGTGCCAGCAGCCTAACAGGGACTAGCGGGATGATCCCAGATACGCAGTATTTT.

V usage is TRBV15 and J usage is TRBJ2-5; 10 positions agree with TRBD1. The CDR3 loop spans 15 amino acids. The V and J ends lost 2 bases and 3 bases, in that order; junction bases with no gene match: 3. Germline values: CDR1 LNHNV, CDR2 YYDKDF (reference sequence). As DNA, the CDR3 is TGTGCCACCAGCAGACGGACAGGGGGGGAAGAGACCCAGTACTTC. Protein: CATSRRTGGEETQYF.

The table lists this clone with a few counts. The V gene is TRBV19, the J gene TRBJ1-5, with 11 bases that match TRBD1. The CDR3 has 15 amino acids. Germline V gives CDR1 LNHDA, CDR2 SQIVND (reference sequence). V dropped 4 bases and J dropped 7; count of bases not matched to a gene: 6. CDR3 nucleotide sequence: TGTGCCAGTAGTACGAGGACAGGGGGCGAACAGCCCCAGCATTTT. Protein sequence: CASSTRTGGEQPQHF. Full variable domain (missing parts from reference TRBV19 and TRBJ1-5): DGGITQSPKYLFRKEGQNVTLSCEQNLNHDAMYWYRQDPGQGLRLIYYSQIVNDFQKGDIAEGYSVSREKKESFPLTVTSAQKNPTAFYLCASSTRTGGEQPQHFGDGTRLSIL.

The genes are TRBV6-5 and TRBJ2-6; unclear D gene. V lost 2 bases to trimming and J lost 0 bases, with 5 bases between them. CDR3 size: 15 residues. Germline V gene sequence: CDR1 MNHEY, CDR2 SVGAGI. The CDR3 region has the DNA TGTGCCAGCAGTTACCGGCGCTCTGGGGCCAACGTCCTGACTTTC. Protein sequence: CASSYRRSGANVLTF.

CDR3 residues: CATSDLGGTEAFF. CDR3 DNA sequence: TGTGCCACCAGTGATCTAGGGGGCACTGAAGCTTTCTTT. The rearrangement uses TRBV24-1 and TRBJ1-1; maybe TRBD1 (6 bases). The V and J ends lost 3 bases and 4 bases respectively, with 8 bases between them. CDR1 is KGHDR and CDR2 is SFDVKD in the germline V gene. This CDR3 contains 13 residues.

This chain joins TRBV5-1 and TRBJ2-7; TRBD1 aligns across 7 bases. The trim removed 0 bases at V and 3 bases at J, leaving 3 bases unmatched. The germline V gene has CDR1 SGHRS and CDR2 YFSETQ. This CDR3 has 14 amino acids. The CDR3 DNA reads TGCGCCAGCAGCTTGGGGACAGGCTTCTACGAGCAGTACTTC. Amino acid sequence: CASSLGTGFYEQYF.

The chain carries TRBV10-1 and TRBJ2-1; D is perhaps TRBD1 (5 bases). Trimming took off 2 bases at V and 7 bases at J, with 12 bases between the two ends. Germline values: CDR1 WNHNN, CDR2 SYGVQD (reference sequence). This CDR3 spans 14 amino acids. In DNA form, the CDR3 reads TGCGCCAGCAGTGAGGGACATACTGGGAATGAGCAGTTCTTC. This sequence encodes CASSEGHTGNEQFF.

The chain has TRBV6-5 and TRBJ2-7, with 7 positions matching TRBD2. The CDR3 spans 15 residues. The trim removed 2 bases at V and 3 bases at J, leaving 7 bases unmatched. The germline V gene has CDR1 MNHEY and CDR2 SVGAGI. CDR3 region: CASSYAVSGLYEQYF. The CDR3 DNA sequence: TGTGCCAGCAGTTACGCGGTTAGCGGGCTCTACGAGCAGTACTTC.

J is TRBJ2-4 and V is TRBV2; D not certain. The germline CDR1 and CDR2 sequences are SNHLY and FYNNEI. V was clipped by 2 bases and J by 0 bases, with 11 bases between them. This CDR3 is 16 amino acids long. CDR3 DNA: TGTGCCAGCAGTGAACCTGGGAATAGAGCCAAAAACATTCAGTACTTC. Amino acid sequence: CASSEPGNRAKNIQYF.

V usage is TRBV14 and J usage is TRBJ2-1; 12 nucleotides agree with TRBD2. This CDR3 is 16 amino acids long. Looked up from germline, CDR1 is SGHDN and CDR2 is FVKESK. After removal of 5 bases from V and 4 bases from J, the junction contained 6 bases not matched to a gene. The CDR3 here is CASSSVLAGGYNEQFF. CDR3 DNA: TGTGCCAGCAGCTCGGTCCTAGCGGGAGGGTACAATGAGCAGTTCTTC.

This clone was detected only a few times. The gene calls are TRBV6-5 and TRBJ2-2, with a weak D call TRBD2 (6 bases). Germline-derived CDR1 and CDR2 are MNHEY and SVGAGI. V was pared by 0 bases and J by 1 base, with 9 bases between. The length of the CDR3 is 16 residues. CDR3 sequence: CASSYSLARNTGELFF. DNA of the CDR3: TGTGCCAGCAGTTACTCGCTAGCGAGGAACACCGGGGAGCTGTTTTTT.

The J gene is TRBJ1-3, the V gene TRBV6-5; tentative D call: TRBD1 (5 bases). There are 15 residues in the CDR3. Trimming removed 0 bases at V and 3 bases at J, with 9 bases between. The germline gives CDR1 MNHEY, CDR2 SVGAGI. The CDR3 DNA sequence: TGTGCCAGCAGTTACTCGATCAGGGTTGGAAACACCATATATTTT. It translates to CASSYSIRVGNTIYF.

The V call is TRBV7-9, the J call TRBJ1-4; 7 bases map to TRBD1. V trimming: 4 bases; J trimming: 8 bases; junction bases outside the gene matches: 13. Germline V CDR1 and CDR2: SEHNR, FQNEAQ (reference sequence). The CDR3 runs to 16 residues. As DNA, the CDR3 is TGTGCCAGCAGCTCTGGCGATAGGGGGCTGTTCGAAAAACTGTTTTTT. Translation gives CASSSGDRGLFEKLFF.

The V gene is TRBV3-1 (or the pseudogene TRBV3-2), the J gene TRBJ2-2, with D tentatively TRBD1 or TRBD2 (5 bases each). The CDR3 is made up of 18 amino acids. The V and J ends lost 0 bases and 0 bases respectively, with 14 bases between them. CDR1 is LGHDT and CDR2 is YNNKEL in the germline V gene (reference sequence). The CDR3 here is CASSQEHLWGTNTGELFF. The CDR3 coding sequence is TGTGCCAGCAGCCAAGAGCATCTTTGGGGGACGAACACCGGGGAGCTGTTTTTT.

The rearrangement joins TRBV12-3 or TRBV12-4 to TRBJ1-3, with D hard to call. This CDR3 is 13 amino acids long. Trimming removed 4 bases at V and 5 bases at J, with 9 bases between. This CDR3 reads CASSYLGRNTIYF. CDR3 in DNA: TGTGCCAGCAGTTACTTGGGGAGAAACACCATATATTTT.